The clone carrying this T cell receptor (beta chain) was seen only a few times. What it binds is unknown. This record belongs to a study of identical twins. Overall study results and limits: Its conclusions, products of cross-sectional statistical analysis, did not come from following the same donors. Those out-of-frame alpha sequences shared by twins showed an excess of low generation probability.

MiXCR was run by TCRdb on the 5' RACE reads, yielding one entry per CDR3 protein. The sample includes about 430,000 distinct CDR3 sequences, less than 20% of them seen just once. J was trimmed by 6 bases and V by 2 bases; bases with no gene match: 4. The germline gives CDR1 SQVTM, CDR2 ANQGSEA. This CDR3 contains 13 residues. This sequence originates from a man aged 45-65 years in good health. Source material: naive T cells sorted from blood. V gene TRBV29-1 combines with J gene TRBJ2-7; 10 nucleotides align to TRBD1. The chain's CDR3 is CSVEPGQGREQYF. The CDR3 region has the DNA TGCAGCGTTGAACCGGGACAGGGGCGCGAGCAGTACTTC.